The rows below give T cell receptor beta chains drawn from one sample of a study of T cell responses to AZD1222 COVID-19 vaccine. The table came from immunoSEQ multiplex PCR; TCRdb's copy has only in-frame clones and leaves some out. The table has roughly 150,000 clones, around nine tenths seen once. The sample consisted of peripheral blood, taken 28 days after the second AZD1222 dose. All receptors come from an adult who received the AZD1222 COVID-19 vaccine. The CDR3 runs from the conserved cysteine through the conserved F or W. Fields, in order: clone size, D gene, V gene, J gene, CDR3 protein, CDR3 DNA. The D gene is left open where the match is weak. Clone size, where shown, is once, few, many, or a class for clones that have expanded.

>.|.|TRBV18|TRBJ2-7
CASSPGTQTYEQYF
TGTGCCAGCTCACCAGGAACACAAACCTACGAGCAGTACTTC
>.|.|TRBV4-1|TRBJ1-5
CASSHPPTGTNNQPQHF
TGCGCCAGCAGCCATCCCCCCACAGGGACCAACAATCAGCCCCAGCATTTT
>.|.|TRBV5-6|TRBJ2-2
CASSSQGRRLGELFF
TGTGCCAGCAGCTCTCAGGGAAGGCGACTCGGGGAGTTGTTTTTT
>.|TRBD1|TRBV6-2/TRBV6-3|TRBJ1-2
CASSLRGTGYGYTF
TGTGCCAGCAGCCTTAGAGGGACAGGGTATGGCTACACCTTC
>.|TRBD1|TRBV7-2|TRBJ2-3
CASSLGFFGTGGVTDTQYF
TGTGCCAGCAGCTTAGGCTTCTTTGGGACAGGGGGCGTGACAGATACGCAGTATTTT
>.|.|TRBV27|TRBJ2-5
CASSLLGAETQYF
TGTGCCAGCAGTTTACTGGGGGCTGAGACCCAGTACTTC
>.|.|TRBV6-5|TRBJ1-5
CASRTTGGNQPQHF
TGTGCCAGCAGGACGACAGGAGGCAATCAGCCCCAGCATTTT
>once|.|TRBV5-6|TRBJ2-1
CASSSIHGVSGGNEQFF
TGTGCCAGCAGCTCAATCCACGGGGTTAGCGGAGGTAATGAGCAGTTCTTC
>.|.|TRBV24-1|TRBJ1-6
CATSSRQINSPLHF
TGTGCCACCAGTTCCCGACAGATTAATTCACCCCTCCACTTT
>.|TRBD1|TRBV5-6|TRBJ2-1
CASSVNRGVQFF
TGTGCCAGCAGCGTTAACAGGGGAGTGCAGTTCTTC
>.|.|TRBV5-1|TRBJ1-1
CASSLAGRPEAFF
TGCGCCAGCAGCTTGGCCGGGCGCCCTGAAGCTTTCTTT
>.|.|TRBV7-9|TRBJ1-1
CASSPVGNTEAFF
TGTGCCAGCAGCCCAGTAGGGAACACTGAAGCTTTCTTT
>.|.|TRBV6-2/TRBV6-3|TRBJ2-2
CASSLDRTGELFF
TGTGCCAGCAGTCTCGATCGGACCGGGGAGCTGTTTTTT
>.|.|TRBV19|TRBJ1-1
CATRGQRGTEAFF
TGTGCTACTAGAGGACAGAGAGGTACTGAAGCTTTCTTT
>once|.|TRBV19|TRBJ1-2
CASTVHGYGYTF
TGTGCCAGTACCGTACACGGATATGGCTACACCTTC
>.|.|TRBV5-1|TRBJ2-2
CASSLVGGILTGELFF
TGCGCCAGCAGCTTGGTGGGCGGAATATTAACCGGGGAGCTGTTTTTT